The clone carrying this TCR beta chain was observed at least ten times. Time point in this sample: newly diagnosed GD, antithyroid drugs for less than 3 months. PBMC RNA served as the TCR library source. The V end was cut by 0 bases, the J end by 2 bases, with 10 bases between. The CDR3 is made up of 15 amino acids. Germline loops: CDR1 MNHNS, CDR2 SASEGT. Sequencing libraries for TCR beta were prepared with iRepertoire HTBI primers and Arm-PCR of CDR3 regions. TCRdb passed the multiplex PCR reads through MiXCR, listing each CDR3 protein once. Counted here are over 450,000 distinct CDR3 sequences, more than 10% occurring once; the ten biggest clones make up approximately 9%. The source of the sample is a study of regulatory T cells in long-lasting Graves disease. The sample was also linked to a second study, of T cells in Graves' hyperthyroidism and ophthalmopathy.

This clonotype was obtained from a woman aged 25 to 39 with Graves disease. The sequenced sample was peripheral blood mononuclear cells (PBMCs), obtained at new diagnosis, from a patient treated with antithyroid drugs. The chain uses TRBV6-1 and TRBJ1-1; TRBD1 is a possible D gene (5 bases). This CDR3 reads CASSEALQGNTEAFF. The CDR3 bases are TGTGCCAGCAGTGAAGCGCTTCAGGGAAACACTGAAGCTTTCTTT.